The 29 T cell receptor beta chains listed next were all sequenced from one sample in a study of cytomegalovirus exposure and HLA in healthy donors. The PCR ran on 60 Vbeta and 13 Jbeta primers. The assay was immunoSEQ multiplex PCR, and TCRdb's table has in-frame clones only and misses some. The sample holds 150,000 to 200,000 clones; approximately 76% are singletons and the top ten take around 1.4%. Sequencing input: PBMCs. These receptor sequences come from a man in his 60s in good health and CMV-seronegative.

For this clone: Mismatch with germline at one junction end may stem from a read error. The gene calls are TRBV19 and TRBJ1-1; 8 bases match TRBD1. This CDR3 has 10 residues. Germline values: CDR1 LNHDA, CDR2 SQIVND (reference sequence). In DNA, the CDR3 is TGTGCCAGTAGTTTGGACAGGGTGAACTTT. It specifies CASSLDRVNF.

The V gene is TRBV6-4, the J gene TRBJ2-5, with D possibly matching TRBD1 (6 bases). In germline, CDR1 is MRHNA, CDR2 SNTAGT. The CDR3 is 13 amino acids. Trimming took off 4 bases at V and 5 bases at J, with 11 bases between the two ends. CDR3 nucleotide sequence: TGTGCCAGCAGTGCTATTAGGGGGGAGACCCAGTACTTC. This sequence encodes CASSAIRGETQYF.

V usage is TRBV7-2 and J usage is TRBJ2-2; D remains ambiguous. Germline assignment: CDR1 SGHTA and CDR2 FQGNSA. The CDR3 spans 15 residues. Trimming removed 0 bases at V and 2 bases at J, with 7 bases between. CDR3 nucleotides: TGTGCCAGCAGCTTAGCGTCTCTTAACACCGGGGAGCTGTTTTTT. Translation gives CASSLASLNTGELFF.

The genes are TRBV30 and TRBJ2-3, with 9 bases aligning to TRBD2. The trim removed 4 bases at V and 0 bases at J, leaving 2 bases unmatched. This CDR3 contains 14 residues. Germline CDR1 GTSNPN, CDR2 SVGIG (reference sequence). The CDR3 DNA reads as TGTGCCTGGACTAGCGGGGTTAGCACAGATACGCAGTATTTT. Protein: CAWTSGVSTDTQYF.

This chain uses TRBV7-9 with TRBJ2-6; 8 bases agree with TRBD1. Trimming cost V 8 bases and J 0 bases; bases outside gene matches: 9. Germline CDR1 SEHNR, CDR2 FQNEAQ (reference sequence). The CDR3 spans 17 residues. CDR3 residues: CASPPTGVNSGANVLTF. The DNA of the CDR3 is TGTGCCAGCCCCCCGACAGGGGTTAACTCTGGGGCCAACGTCCTGACTTTC. Filled out from reference TRBV7-9 and TRBJ2-6, the complete variable domain reads DTGVSQNPRHKITKRGQNVTFRCDPISEHNRLYWYRQTLGQGPEFLTYFQNEAQLEKSRLLSDRFSAERPKGSFSTLEIQRTEQGDSAMYLCASPPTGVNSGANVLTFGAGSRLTVL.

The V call is TRBV18, the J call TRBJ2-1, with 7 bases lining up with TRBD1. With V trimmed by 0 bases and J by 7 bases, 6 bases remained unmatched. CDR3 length: 15 amino acids. From germline, CDR1 is KGHSH and CDR2 LQKENI. The CDR3 sequence: CASSPPWTGLNEQFF. The CDR3, as DNA: TGTGCCAGCTCACCACCGTGGACAGGCCTAAATGAGCAGTTCTTC. Full variable domain (rest looked up from reference TRBV18 and TRBJ2-1): NAGVMQNPRHLVRRRGQEARLRCSPMKGHSHVYWYRQLPEEGLKFMVYLQKENIIDESGMPKERFSAEFPKEGPSILRIQQVVRGDSAAYFCASSPPWTGLNEQFFGPGTRLTVL.

CDR3 DNA sequence: TGTGCCAGCAGTGTGAGCTCCTCTCTTACCGGGGAGCTGTTTTTT. The encoded protein is CASSVSSSLTGELFF. The J gene is TRBJ2-2, the V gene TRBV27, with D unresolved. This CDR3 is 15 amino acids long. Germline V CDR1 and CDR2: MNHEY, SMNVEV (reference sequence). V lost 5 bases and J 5 bases, leaving 15 bases between the germline ends.

This chain links TRBV6-4 with TRBJ2-1, with a tentative D call TRBD2 (5 bases). This CDR3 region has 17 residues. V was clipped by 6 bases and J by 1 base, with 19 bases between them. CDR1 is MRHNA, CDR2 SNTAGT, per germline. The chain's CDR3 is CASSPIAPPGSYNEQFF. Written as DNA, the CDR3 is TGTGCCAGCAGCCCAATAGCCCCCCCGGGATCCTACAATGAGCAGTTCTTC.

The table lists this clone with a few counts. V usage is TRBV9 and J usage is TRBJ1-1; D ambiguous. CDR3 size: 13 residues. Germline V gene sequence: CDR1 SGDLS, CDR2 YYNGEE. Trimming took 2 bases from V and 5 from J, leaving 10 bases between them. The CDR3 is CASSVGGWTEAFF. The CDR3 coding sequence is TGTGCCAGCAGCGTCGGTGGTTGGACTGAAGCTTTCTTT.

About this clone: One junction end does not reproduce the germline sequence, and a read error may be involved. The chain is built from TRBV6-1 and TRBJ1-2, with TRBD1 identical over 9 bases. Germline V gene lookup returns CDR1 MNHNS and CDR2 SASEGT. This CDR3 has 15 residues. The DNA for the CDR3 is TGTGCCAGCAGTCAAGCGGGACAGGGACTCTATGGCTACACCTTC. Residues: CASSQAGQGLYGYTF.

The chain is built from TRBV7-9 and TRBJ1-1, with D hard to call. CDR1 SEHNR and CDR2 FQNEAQ come from the germline V gene (reference sequence). V lost 1 base and J lost 1, with 7 bases in between. CDR3 length: 14 amino acids. This CDR3 reads CASSLGAENTEAFF. The CDR3 DNA sequence: TGTGCCAGCAGCTTAGGGGCAGAGAACACTGAAGCTTTCTTT.

The J gene is TRBJ2-7, the V gene TRBV19; 7 positions match TRBD1. This CDR3 region has 13 residues. Trimming at V came to 6 bases and at J to 2 bases, leaving 4 bases not matched to a gene. Germline V gene data show CDR1 as LNHDA and CDR2 as SQIVND (reference sequence). The DNA of the CDR3 is TGTGCCAGTAGCCACACAGGGGCCTACGAGCAGTACTTC. Translation: CASSHTGAYEQYF.

This rearrangement joins TRBV10-3 to TRBJ1-2; D perhaps matches TRBD1 (6 bases). From germline, CDR1 is ENHRY and CDR2 SYGVKD. CDR3 length: 12 residues. Trimming removed 6 bases from V and 7 bases from J, with 12 bases in between. In nucleotides, the CDR3 is TGTGCCATCAGAGCGACAGGAAGTGGCTACACCTTC. This translates into CAIRATGSGYTF.

The V gene is TRBV28, the J gene TRBJ2-7, with no clear D. This CDR3 contains 14 residues. CDR1 is MDHEN and CDR2 is SYDVKM in the germline V gene. V gave up 7 bases and J gave up 3 bases, with 16 bases separating them. CDR3 loop: CASIPTPPSYEQYF. The CDR3 nucleotides read TGTGCCAGCATTCCCACCCCACCTAGCTACGAGCAGTACTTC.

This clone came up once. The chain uses TRBV7-2 and TRBJ2-5; the match to TRBD2 covers 10 bases. The CDR3 spans 14 residues. CDR1 SGHTA and CDR2 FQGNSA come from the germline V gene. Trimming cost V 6 bases and J 5 bases; bases outside gene matches: 6. The CDR3 nucleotides read TGTGCCAGCAGACTAAGCGGGGGGGCGGAGACCCAGTACTTC. Amino acids: CASRLSGGAETQYF.

The chain joins TRBV7-2 to TRBJ2-7; maybe TRBD1 (7 bases). This CDR3 region has 15 residues. Looked up from germline, CDR1 is SGHTA and CDR2 is FQGNSA. The germline V and J ends were trimmed by 4 bases and 3 bases, with 16 bases remaining between them. CDR3 bases: TGTGCCAGCAGCTCTCGACAGGGAGGATTCTACGAGCAGTACTTC. Translating it yields CASSSRQGGFYEQYF.

This clone was counted between two and nine times. V is TRBV19 and J is TRBJ2-3; no clear D gene. Germline values: CDR1 LNHDA, CDR2 SQIVND (reference sequence). The germline V and J ends were trimmed by 3 bases and 2 bases, with 12 bases remaining between them. The CDR3 covers 15 residues. DNA of the CDR3: TGTGCCAGTAGTATCGCCCCCCACTTCACAGATACGCAGTATTTT. It translates to CASSIAPHFTDTQYF. Complete variable domain (other parts from reference TRBV19 and TRBJ2-3): DGGITQSPKYLFRKEGQNVTLSCEQNLNHDAMYWYRQDPGQGLRLIYYSQIVNDFQKGDIAEGYSVSREKKESFPLTVTSAQKNPTAFYLCASSIAPHFTDTQYFGPGTRLTVL.

The V and J genes are TRBV7-8 and TRBJ2-7; 7 bases agree with TRBD1. V was clipped by 1 base and J by 3 bases; unmatched bases: 6. Germline V gene sequence: CDR1 SGHVS, CDR2 FQNEAQ. The CDR3 contains 15 residues. The CDR3: CASSLGQGEYYEQYF. CDR3 in DNA: TGTGCCAGCAGCTTAGGGCAGGGGGAGTACTACGAGCAGTACTTC. Supplemented by reference TRBV7-8 and TRBJ2-7, the full variable domain reads GAGVSQSPRYKVAKRGQDVALRCDPISGHVSLFWYQQALGQGPEFLTYFQNEAQLDKSGLPSDRFFAERPEGSVSTLKIQRTQQEDSAVYLCASSLGQGEYYEQYFGPGTRLTVT.

V is TRBV30 and J is TRBJ1-2, with 7 bases fitting TRBD1. The germline V gene encodes CDR1 GTSNPN and CDR2 SVGIG (reference sequence). CDR3 length: 14 residues. V lost 0 bases to trimming and J lost 2 bases; unmatched junction nucleotides: 3. The CDR3 region has the DNA TGTGCCTGGAGTGTAAAACAGGGGAACTATGGCTACACCTTC. It specifies CAWSVKQGNYGYTF.

This clone was seen just once. The chain uses TRBV7-2 and TRBJ2-7, with 8 bases identical to TRBD2. This CDR3 comprises 14 residues. With V trimmed by 4 bases and J by 0 bases, 2 bases remained unmatched. Germline loops: CDR1 SGHTA, CDR2 FQGNSA. DNA of the CDR3: TGTGCCAGCAGCTATAGCGGGAACTCCTACGAGCAGTACTTC. It codes for CASSYSGNSYEQYF.

The J gene is TRBJ2-7, the V gene TRBV28; 7 bases agree with TRBD1. Trimming took 5 bases from V and 2 from J; bases not matched to a gene: 9. Per the germline V gene, CDR1 is MDHEN and CDR2 is SYDVKM. The CDR3 is 15 amino acids. CDR3 coding DNA: TGTGCCAGCAGTCCAACTGGACAGGTCCCCTACGAGCAGTACTTC. The encoded protein is CASSPTGQVPYEQYF.

The rearrangement links TRBV10-3 to TRBJ1-2, with D perhaps TRBD1 (6 bases). The V and J ends lost 3 bases and 7 bases respectively, with 12 bases between them. The CDR3 spans 13 residues. The V gene's germline CDR1 is ENHRY and CDR2 SYGVKD. The CDR3 protein is CAISERQEGGYTF. The CDR3, as DNA: TGTGCCATCAGTGAAAGACAGGAAGGTGGCTACACCTTC.

This clone has only a few counts. This chain joins TRBV5-1 and TRBJ1-4; D remains unclear. V dropped 1 base and J dropped 7 bases, with 14 bases sitting between them. The germline V gene encodes CDR1 SGHRS and CDR2 YFSETQ. The CDR3 runs to 15 residues. CDR3: CASSLKREVGEKLFF. Written as DNA, the CDR3 is TGCGCCAGCAGCTTGAAGAGGGAGGTGGGTGAAAAACTGTTTTTT.

The chain combines TRBV11-2 with TRBJ2-2; 7 bases are a match to TRBD2. With 3 bases clipped from V and 7 bases from J, the junction kept 11 bases outside the gene matches. From germline, CDR1 is SGHAT and CDR2 FQNNGV. This CDR3 region has 16 residues. This chain's CDR3 is CASSFLRGSSIGELFF. CDR3 DNA: TGTGCCAGCAGCTTTCTGCGCGGGAGCTCGATCGGGGAGCTGTTTTTT.

CDR3 sequence: CASSFGDTHRIEQYF. The CDR3 DNA reads as TGTGCCAGCAGTTTCGGGGACACCCATAGGATCGAGCAGTACTTC. The V and J genes are TRBV28 and TRBJ2-5; D perhaps matches TRBD1 (6 bases). The J call is doubtful: the DNA matches TRBJ2-7 better. This CDR3 comprises 15 residues. Per the germline V gene, CDR1 is MDHEN and CDR2 is SYDVKM.

The CDR3: CASRPTSGSYEQYF. Written as DNA, the CDR3 is TGTGCCAGCCGCCCGACTAGCGGGAGTTACGAGCAGTACTTC. This chain joins TRBV19 and TRBJ2-7; 12 bases match TRBD2. The CDR3 runs to 14 residues. With V trimmed by 9 bases and J by 4 bases, 7 bases remained unmatched. Germline lookup yields CDR1 LNHDA and CDR2 SQIVND (reference sequence).

The chain employs TRBV19 and TRBJ1-5; possible D gene TRBD1, 5 bases. Germline values: CDR1 LNHDA, CDR2 SQIVND (reference sequence). The V end was cut by 6 bases, the J end by 0 bases, with 15 bases between. This CDR3 has 16 residues. The CDR3: CASSTWGGRSNQPQHF. CDR3 nucleotides: TGTGCCAGTAGCACTTGGGGGGGTCGTAGCAATCAGCCCCAGCATTTT. Supplemented by reference TRBV19 and TRBJ1-5, the full variable domain reads DGGITQSPKYLFRKEGQNVTLSCEQNLNHDAMYWYRQDPGQGLRLIYYSQIVNDFQKGDIAEGYSVSREKKESFPLTVTSAQKNPTAFYLCASSTWGGRSNQPQHFGDGTRLSIL.

The rearrangement links TRBV5-1 to TRBJ1-6; TRBD1 matches at 9 bases. Germline CDR1 reads SGHRS; CDR2 reads YFSETQ. The length of the CDR3 is 17 residues. The junction had 10 bases not matched to a gene; V was cut back by 1 base and J by 8 bases. Here the CDR3 DNA reads TGCGCCAGCAGCTTGTGGGGTCGGGGACAGGGTGATTCACCCCTCCACTTT. The encoded protein is CASSLWGRGQGDSPLHF.

The CDR3 spells CASSDSPGQGRQPQHF. CDR3 nucleotide sequence: TGTGCCAGCAGTGATTCTCCGGGACAGGGGCGTCAGCCCCAGCATTTT. The chain carries TRBV25-1 and TRBJ1-5, with TRBD1 matching 10 bases. Germline V gives CDR1 MGHDK, CDR2 SYGVNS. The V segment lost 3 bases and the J segment 6 bases; nucleotides outside the gene matches: 8. The CDR3 loop spans 16 amino acids.